This TCR beta chain was sequenced for a study of post-analysis software for immune sequencing data. Findings and caveats of the study: Patients had higher frequencies than controls of five TRBV segments, including TRBV5-6, TRBV5-1 and TRBV20-1. Multiple sclerosis patients showed significantly lower normalized Chao1 diversity than controls did.

V lost 0 bases and J lost 2, with 13 bases in between. The germline V gene has CDR1 SGHTA and CDR2 FQGNSA. This CDR3 contains 16 residues. There are a few counts of this clonotype. Its specificity is unknown. Sequencing libraries made from TCR beta cDNA carried unique molecular identifiers. TCRdb fed the PCR reads into MiXCR, producing one record per CDR3 protein. In the table there are some 690,000 distinct CDR3 sequences, 25% to 30% of which are singletons. This clonotype was obtained from a girl under 18 with multiple sclerosis. The chain joins TRBV7-2 to TRBJ2-5; D remains unclear. Sequencing was performed on blood. The chain's CDR3 is CASSLAWRPLQETQYF. CDR3 DNA: TGTGCCAGCAGCTTAGCGTGGCGCCCCTTACAAGAGACCCAGTACTTC.